The source of this TCR beta chain is a study of blood T cell repertoires in COVID-19. Study details: T cells, B-cell-depleted T cells, or PBMCs supplied cDNA or gDNA.

Data came from immunoSEQ multiplex PCR; TCRdb stores just in-frame clones and leaves some out. Of some 99,000 clones in the sample, 75% to 85% are singletons; the top ten hold around 22%. V lost 0 bases and J 2 bases, leaving 16 bases between the germline ends. Germline loops: CDR1 SGDLS, CDR2 YYNGEE. The CDR3 extends over 17 amino acids. Input material: peripheral blood. The V and J genes are TRBV9 and TRBJ2-3; tentatively, D is TRBD2 (5 bases). The receptor comes from a man in his 70s with acute or convalescent COVID-19. The DNA for the CDR3 is TGTGCCAGCAGCGTAGGAGCGAGCGGATACCTCACAGATACGCAGTATTTT. This translates into CASSVGASGYLTDTQYF.